The text below deals with one T cell receptor beta chain. Generated by immunoSEQ multiplex PCR, the TCRdb table keeps only in-frame clones and is missing some. Of about 130,000 clones detected, about 90% appear once; the ten largest clones hold approximately 12%. The data stem from a study of PD-1 blockade in mismatch repair-deficient tumors. With 2 bases clipped from V and 4 bases from J, the junction kept 8 bases outside the gene matches. CDR3 size: 16 residues. V and J are TRBV6-7 and TRBJ2-7; TRBD1 aligns across 10 bases. TRBV6-7 is treated as an ORF (open reading frame) with a function not yet certain. The specimen was peripheral blood, collected approximately 73 weeks after starting pembrolizumab. The receptor comes from an adult with mismatch repair-deficient cancer. The CDR3 protein is CASSYPPDRGPYEQYF. The CDR3 DNA is TGTGCCAGCAGTTACCCCCCAGACAGGGGGCCGTACGAGCAGTACTTC.